The rows below give T cell receptor beta chains drawn from one sample of a study of T-cell reconstitution after alpha-beta-depleted transplantation in children. Each CDR3 protein is one row after TCRdb ran MiXCR on the PCR reads. This sample has some 200,000 distinct CDR3 sequences; roughly 11% occur once, and the top ten carry 28%. The sequencing used PBMCs, collected before TCRalphabeta/CD19-depleted stem cell transplant. These receptors originate from a child under three years old with acute myeloid leukemia, due to receive a stem cell transplant. The CDR3 runs from the conserved cysteine through the conserved F or W. The D gene is left open where the match is weak. Size is omitted from some rows. Given values are once, few, many or a class for expanded clones.

CDR3 protein: CASSLTGWGAGNTIYF
CDR3 DNA: TGCGCCAGCAGCTTGACTGGTTGGGGAGCTGGAAACACCATATATTTT
clone size: NA
V gene: TRBV5-1
J gene: TRBJ1-3
D gene: NA
CDR3 length: 16

CDR3 protein: CASSSGGAPTRGYTF
CDR3 DNA: TGTGCCAGCAGCTCGGGTGGGGCACCCACCCGTGGCTACACCTTC
clone size: many
V gene: TRBV11-3
J gene: TRBJ1-2
D gene: NA
CDR3 length: 15

CDR3 protein: CASNSKTDFAKNIQYF
CDR3 DNA: TGTGCCAGCAACTCGAAGACGGACTTTGCCAAAAACATTCAGTACTTC
clone size: NA
V gene: TRBV7-2
J gene: TRBJ2-4
D gene: NA
CDR3 length: 16

CDR3 protein: CSVDRWAGMSADTQYF
CDR3 DNA: TGCAGCGTTGATAGGTGGGCAGGGATGAGCGCAGATACGCAGTATTTT
clone size: NA
V gene: TRBV29-1
J gene: TRBJ2-3
D gene: NA
CDR3 length: 16

CDR3 protein: CASSASPMGGYTF
CDR3 DNA: TGTGCCAGCAGCGCCAGCCCCATGGGGGGCTACACCTTC
clone size: many
V gene: TRBV7-2
J gene: TRBJ1-2
D gene: NA
CDR3 length: 13

CDR3 protein: CSARPSGVSTDTQYF
CDR3 DNA: TGCAGTGCTAGACCTAGCGGGGTTAGCACAGATACGCAGTATTTT
clone size: many
V gene: TRBV20-1
J gene: TRBJ2-3
D gene: TRBD2
CDR3 length: 15

CDR3 protein: CASSRGDRDTGELFF
CDR3 DNA: TGTGCCAGCAGTCGCGGGGACAGGGACACCGGGGAGCTGTTTTTT
clone size: few
V gene: TRBV28
J gene: TRBJ2-2
D gene: TRBD1
CDR3 length: 15

CDR3 protein: CASSPGKGANTEAFF
CDR3 DNA: TGTGCCAGCTCACCAGGGAAAGGCGCTAACACTGAAGCTTTCTTT
clone size: few
V gene: TRBV18
J gene: TRBJ1-1
D gene: NA
CDR3 length: 15

CDR3 protein: CASSPLSEGELFF
CDR3 DNA: TGTGCCAGCAGCCCTCTGTCTGAGGGGGAGCTGTTTTTT
clone size: many
V gene: TRBV7-9
J gene: TRBJ2-2
D gene: NA
CDR3 length: 13

CDR3 protein: CASRIAGDPLLFF
CDR3 DNA: TGCGCCAGCAGGATAGCGGGAGACCCCCTCCTCTTTTTC
clone size: few
V gene: TRBV5-1
J gene: TRBJ2-7
D gene: TRBD2
CDR3 length: 13

CDR3 protein: CASSPGNQETQYF
CDR3 DNA: TGTGCCAGCTCACCCGGGAACCAAGAGACCCAGTACTTC
clone size: many
V gene: TRBV18
J gene: TRBJ2-5
D gene: NA
CDR3 length: 13

CDR3 protein: CASRVESSGYNEQFF
CDR3 DNA: TGTGCCAGCAGGGTCGAAAGTAGCGGCTACAATGAGCAGTTCTTC
clone size: many
V gene: TRBV12-3/TRBV12-4
J gene: TRBJ2-1
D gene: NA
CDR3 length: 15

CDR3 protein: CASSRTEEETQYF
CDR3 DNA: TGTGCCAGCAGTCGGACAGAGGAAGAGACCCAGTACTTC
clone size: many
V gene: TRBV12-3/TRBV12-4
J gene: TRBJ2-5
D gene: NA
CDR3 length: 13

CDR3 protein: CASSPPGQETQYF
CDR3 DNA: TGTGCCAGCAGCCCGCCGGGCCAAGAGACCCAGTACTTC
clone size: many
V gene: TRBV18
J gene: TRBJ2-5
D gene: NA
CDR3 length: 13

CDR3 protein: CASSVAEGYEQYF
CDR3 DNA: TGTGCCAGCAGCGTAGCTGAGGGTTACGAGCAGTACTTC
clone size: many
V gene: TRBV9
J gene: TRBJ2-7
D gene: NA
CDR3 length: 13

CDR3 protein: CASSISCTGELFF
CDR3 DNA: TGTGCCAGCAGCATATCGTGCACCGGGGAGCTGTTTTTT
clone size: many
V gene: TRBV6-1
J gene: TRBJ2-2
D gene: NA
CDR3 length: 13

CDR3 protein: CSARGPGVSETQYF
CDR3 DNA: TGCAGTGCTAGAGGTCCCGGGGTATCAGAGACCCAGTACTTC
clone size: many
V gene: TRBV20-1
J gene: TRBJ2-5
D gene: NA
CDR3 length: 14

CDR3 protein: CASSSESNTEAFF
CDR3 DNA: TGTGCCAGCAGCTCGGAATCGAACACTGAAGCTTTCTTT
clone size: many
V gene: TRBV5-4
J gene: TRBJ1-1
D gene: NA
CDR3 length: 13

CDR3 protein: CSVEYWAGGGTQYF
CDR3 DNA: TGCAGCGTTGAATATTGGGCGGGGGGCGGTACGCAGTATTTT
clone size: many
V gene: TRBV29-1
J gene: TRBJ2-3
D gene: TRBD2
CDR3 length: 14

CDR3 protein: CASSLRTETQYF
CDR3 DNA: TGTGCCAGCAGCTTACGGACGGAGACCCAGTACTTC
clone size: NA
V gene: TRBV7-2
J gene: TRBJ2-5
D gene: NA
CDR3 length: 12

CDR3 protein: CSASSGPGGTQYF
CDR3 DNA: TGCAGTGCGTCTAGCGGACCGGGTGGCACCCAGTACTTC
clone size: few
V gene: TRBV20-1
J gene: TRBJ2-5
D gene: TRBD2
CDR3 length: 13

CDR3 protein: CASSLTGTTPYEQYF
CDR3 DNA: TGTGCCAGCAGCCTAACCGGGACTACCCCCTACGAGCAGTACTTC
clone size: many
V gene: TRBV5-6
J gene: TRBJ2-7
D gene: TRBD2
CDR3 length: 15

CDR3 protein: CASSGRGPYNEQFF
CDR3 DNA: TGTGCCAGCAGCGGGCGGGGGCCCTACAATGAGCAGTTCTTC
clone size: many
V gene: TRBV7-3
J gene: TRBJ2-1
D gene: NA
CDR3 length: 14

CDR3 protein: CASSVGRGANTEAFF
CDR3 DNA: TGTGCCAGCAGTGTTGGCAGGGGGGCGAACACTGAAGCTTTCTTT
clone size: many
V gene: TRBV2
J gene: TRBJ1-1
D gene: TRBD1
CDR3 length: 15

CDR3 protein: CSAKMETQYF
CDR3 DNA: TGCAGTGCTAAGATGGAGACCCAGTACTTC
clone size: many
V gene: TRBV20-1
J gene: TRBJ2-5
D gene: NA
CDR3 length: 10

CDR3 protein: CASSLGLAGHEQFF
CDR3 DNA: TGTGCCAGCAGCCTTGGACTAGCGGGACATGAGCAGTTCTTC
clone size: many
V gene: TRBV28
J gene: TRBJ2-1
D gene: TRBD2
CDR3 length: 14

CDR3 protein: CSAPIGDPRGSPLHF
CDR3 DNA: TGCAGTGCTCCAATCGGCGATCCCCGAGGTTCACCCCTCCACTTT
clone size: many
V gene: TRBV20-1
J gene: TRBJ1-6
D gene: NA
CDR3 length: 15

CDR3 protein: CASSYRVLVTVNTEAFF
CDR3 DNA: TGTGCCAGCAGTTACAGGGTTCTGGTGACAGTGAACACTGAAGCTTTCTTT
clone size: many
V gene: TRBV6-5
J gene: TRBJ1-1
D gene: NA
CDR3 length: 17

CDR3 protein: CASSRQGGADTQYF
CDR3 DNA: TGCGCCAGCAGCCGACAGGGTGGAGCAGATACGCAGTATTTT
clone size: many
V gene: TRBV5-1
J gene: TRBJ2-3
D gene: TRBD1
CDR3 length: 14

CDR3 protein: CASRLTGGEGTDTQYF
CDR3 DNA: TGTGCCAGCAGACTGACAGGGGGCGAAGGCACAGATACGCAGTATTTT
clone size: few
V gene: TRBV7-6
J gene: TRBJ2-3
D gene: TRBD1
CDR3 length: 16

CDR3 protein: CASSFRGPPDEQFF
CDR3 DNA: TGTGCCAGCAGCTTCCGGGGACCGCCGGATGAGCAGTTCTTC
clone size: NA
V gene: TRBV7-3
J gene: TRBJ2-1
D gene: NA
CDR3 length: 14

CDR3 protein: CARGPRLTGTNTDTQYF
CDR3 DNA: TGTGCCAGGGGCCCCAGGCTAACCGGGACTAACACAGATACGCAGTATTTT
clone size: NA
V gene: TRBV25-1
J gene: TRBJ2-3
D gene: TRBD2
CDR3 length: 17

CDR3 protein: CASSLNPAGVNTGELFF
CDR3 DNA: TGTGCCAGCAGCTTGAATCCCGCGGGAGTTAACACCGGGGAGCTGTTTTTT
clone size: many
V gene: TRBV11-2
J gene: TRBJ2-2
D gene: TRBD2
CDR3 length: 17

CDR3 protein: CASSPIGTGREGYTF
CDR3 DNA: TGTGCCAGCAGTCCTATCGGGACAGGGAGGGAAGGCTACACCTTC
clone size: many
V gene: TRBV6-2/TRBV6-3
J gene: TRBJ1-2
D gene: TRBD1
CDR3 length: 15

CDR3 protein: CSARSGVGDQPQHF
CDR3 DNA: TGCAGTGCTAGATCAGGGGTCGGTGATCAGCCCCAGCATTTT
clone size: many
V gene: TRBV20-1
J gene: TRBJ1-5
D gene: NA
CDR3 length: 14

CDR3 protein: CASSLYSRLAGGPDTGELFF
CDR3 DNA: TGTGCCAGCAGCTTATATTCCCGACTAGCGGGGGGGCCCGACACCGGGGAGCTGTTTTTT
clone size: few
V gene: TRBV5-3
J gene: TRBJ2-2
D gene: TRBD2
CDR3 length: 20